What follows are 18 T cell receptor beta chains derived from one specimen sequenced in a study of blood T cell repertoires in COVID-19. Sequenced by immunoSEQ multiplex PCR; TCRdb stores in-frame clones only, minus some. The data show about 300,000 clones, roughly 89% seen once. Input material: peripheral blood. These receptors came from a woman younger than 45 with COVID-19, enrolled during active disease.

This clone appeared once. This sequence joins TRBV7-9 and TRBJ2-1; unclear D gene. The CDR3 is 14 amino acids. The V end was cut by 2 bases, the J end by 1 base, with 6 bases between. Germline V gene sequence: CDR1 SEHNR, CDR2 FQNEAQ (reference sequence). CDR3 region: CASSLSISYNEQFF. In DNA form, the CDR3 reads TGTGCCAGCAGCTTATCCATTTCCTACAATGAGCAGTTCTTC. Supplemented by reference TRBV7-9 and TRBJ2-1, the full variable domain reads DTGVSQNPRHKITKRGQNVTFRCDPISEHNRLYWYRQTLGQGPEFLTYFQNEAQLEKSRLLSDRFSAERPKGSFSTLEIQRTEQGDSAMYLCASSLSISYNEQFFGPGTRLTVL.

The chain recombines TRBV6-1 with TRBJ1-6; no clear D. The germline V gene encodes CDR1 MNHNS and CDR2 SASEGT. V shed 3 bases and J shed 7 bases, with 10 bases lying between them. The CDR3 covers 14 residues. CDR3: CASSEFPQNSPLHF. For the CDR3, the DNA is TGTGCCAGCAGTGAGTTTCCTCAGAATTCACCCCTCCACTTT.

The CDR3 nucleotides are TGTGCCAGTAGTAAAGGACTAGCGGGGGGAGAGACCCAGTACTTC. Amino acids: CASSKGLAGGETQYF. The chain couples TRBV19 to TRBJ2-5; 14 bases are a match to TRBD2. The CDR3 runs to 15 residues. Germline V CDR1 and CDR2: LNHDA, SQIVND (reference sequence). V was clipped by 4 bases and J by 4 bases; unmatched bases: 2.

The chain employs TRBV9 and TRBJ1-3, with D unresolved. Germline CDR1 reads SGDLS; CDR2 reads YYNGEE. The CDR3 has 15 residues. The V end was cut by 4 bases, the J end by 4 bases, with 15 bases between. CDR3 loop: CASSSPEGIGNTIYF. CDR3 sequence (DNA): TGTGCCAGCAGCTCCCCCGAGGGCATCGGAAACACCATATATTTT.

V and J are TRBV6-5 and TRBJ2-2; no clear D. CDR3 size: 15 residues. Trimming shortened V by 6 bases and J by 0 bases, and 11 bases separated the two germline ends. Germline CDR1 MNHEY, CDR2 SVGAGI. CDR3 region: CASRSTYANTGELFF. The DNA for the CDR3 is TGTGCCAGCAGGTCGACTTACGCGAACACCGGGGAGCTGTTTTTT.

About this clone itself: The conserved phenylalanine or tryptophan is not found at the CDR3 terminus, so this likely reflects a read error. No DNA is shown, since the ends of the CDR3 on it are uncertain; the CDR3 is the one TCRdb lists. J is TRBJ1-4 and V is TRBV21-1. TRBV21-1 is a pseudogene. Counting both end residues, the CDR3 totals 12 amino acids. The chain's CDR3 is CASSNSPKSSFV.

The V call is TRBV19, the J call TRBJ2-5; D not certain. CDR3 length: 13 residues. Germline lookup yields CDR1 LNHDA and CDR2 SQIVND (reference sequence). V was shortened by 6 bases and J by 1 base, with 9 bases between the two germline ends. In nucleotides, the CDR3 is TGTGCCAGTAGGTCCAACGGCCAAGAGACCCAGTACTTC. The encoded protein is CASRSNGQETQYF.

In its sample, this clone was seen once. The chain joins TRBV3-1 (or the pseudogene TRBV3-2) to TRBJ2-6; 12 bases match TRBD2. The CDR3 spans 17 residues. Germline assignment: CDR1 LGHDT and CDR2 YNNKEL (reference sequence). V lost 6 bases and J lost 0; bases outside the gene matches: 3. The CDR3 bases are TGTGCCAGCAGACTAGCGGGGGGCCGCTCTGGGGCCAACGTCCTGACTTTC. It is translated as CASRLAGGRSGANVLTF.

J is TRBJ2-7 and V is TRBV18; TRBD2 might be the D (5 bases). The V gene lost 2 bases and the J gene lost 0 bases, with 5 bases spanning the gap. The CDR3 totals 13 residues. Germline V gene data show CDR1 as KGHSH and CDR2 as LQKENI. In DNA form, the CDR3 reads TGTGCCAGCTCACCAGACTACTCCTACGAGCAGTACGTC. Protein sequence: CASSPDYSYEQYV.

The J gene is TRBJ2-7, the V gene TRBV6-5; D perhaps matches TRBD1 (6 bases). CDR3 length: 13 amino acids. Germline lookup yields CDR1 MNHEY and CDR2 SVGAGI. The germline V and J ends were trimmed by 5 bases and 1 base, with 9 bases remaining between them. The CDR3 DNA is TGTGCCAGCAGTAGCAGGGGATCCTACGAGCAGTACGTC. Translation: CASSSRGSYEQYV.

The chain links TRBV6-5 to TRBJ2-6, with unresolved D. There are 16 residues in the CDR3. Germline loops: CDR1 MNHEY, CDR2 SVGAGI. V lost 2 bases and J lost 0, with 8 bases in between. CDR3 region: CASSYTHSSGANVLTF. The CDR3 DNA sequence: TGTGCCAGCAGTTACACCCATAGCTCTGGGGCCAACGTCCTGACTTTC.

V usage is TRBV27 and J usage is TRBJ1-1, with a weak D call TRBD1 (6 bases). Per germline, CDR1 MNHEY and CDR2 SMNVEV (reference sequence). The CDR3 totals 15 residues. V was clipped by 3 bases and J by 5 bases, with 16 bases between them. The CDR3 sequence: CASSFWGRGRTEAFF. The CDR3 DNA follows: TGTGCCAGCAGTTTTTGGGGCAGGGGCCGGACTGAAGCTTTCTTT.

This clone was observed once. The chain employs TRBV4-1 and TRBJ1-6; D perhaps matches TRBD1 (6 bases). V was trimmed by 1 base and J by 7 bases, leaving 17 bases between them. Germline CDR1 MGHRA, CDR2 YSYEKL. This CDR3 has 17 residues. The CDR3 bases are TGCGCCAGCAGCCAAGTGGGGGCCTTGGGGAAAAATTCACCCCTCCACTTT. This encodes CASSQVGALGKNSPLHF.

J is TRBJ1-2 and V is TRBV3-1 (or the pseudogene TRBV3-2), with 9 nucleotides matching TRBD1. J lost 8 bases, V lost 8 bases, and 15 bases had no gene match. The CDR3 runs to 15 residues. Germline V lookup: CDR1 LGHDT, CDR2 YNNKEL (reference sequence). The CDR3 here is CASEERGTGSTGYTF. For the CDR3, the DNA is TGTGCCAGCGAAGAGCGGGGGACAGGGAGTACAGGCTACACCTTC.

The chain is built from TRBV11-3 and TRBJ2-1; 11 bases are a match to TRBD2. Germline V gene lookup returns CDR1 SGHNT and CDR2 YENEEA. Trimming removed 5 bases from V and 5 bases from J; junction bases left unmatched: 5. The CDR3 sequence is 15 residues long. The CDR3 protein is CASSPTSGAHNEQFF. CDR3 nucleotides: TGTGCCAGCAGCCCGACTAGCGGGGCCCACAATGAGCAGTTCTTC.

The chain carries TRBV5-4 and TRBJ2-5, with D perhaps matching TRBD2 (5 bases). Germline CDR1 is SGHNT and CDR2 is YYREEE (reference sequence). With 2 bases removed from V and 5 bases from J, the gap between germline ends came to 13 bases. CDR3 length equals 14 residues. The CDR3 bases are TGTGCCAGCAGCTTTGATCGGGGAGCTGAGACCCAGTACTTC. Protein product: CASSFDRGAETQYF.

The rearrangement links TRBV11-3 to TRBJ1-1, with D hard to call. The germline V gene has CDR1 SGHNT and CDR2 YENEEA. V lost 5 bases, J lost 1 base, and 8 bases lay in between. The CDR3 has 13 amino acids. The CDR3 DNA sequence: TGTGCCAGCAGCCCACATCAGAACACTGAAGCTTTCTTT. Residues: CASSPHQNTEAFF. The full variable domain, in which reference TRBV11-3 and TRBJ1-1 provide the parts outside the CDR3, is EAGVVQSPRYKIIEKKQPVAFWCNPISGHNTLYWYLQNLGQGPELLIRYENEEAVDDSQLPKDRFSAERLKGVDSTLKIQPAELGDSAVYLCASSPHQNTEAFFGQGTRLTVV.

This chain links TRBV5-4 with TRBJ1-4, with D tentatively TRBD1 (5 bases). The CDR3 is 15 amino acids. Germline CDR1 reads SGHNT; CDR2 reads YYREEE (reference sequence). Between the trimmed V and J ends, which lost 4 bases and 6 bases, there was a span of 16 bases. The DNA of the CDR3 is TGTGCCAGCAGCGCTGATACAGGTATAGATGAAAAACTGTTTTTT. Residues: CASSADTGIDEKLFF.